Listed here is a single T cell receptor (beta chain). This sample was taken from a study of blood T cell repertoires in COVID-19. About the study: T cells, B-cell-depleted T cells, or PBMCs supplied cDNA or gDNA.

Germline V gene data show CDR1 as WNHNN and CDR2 as SYGVQD (reference sequence). CDR3 length: 15 residues. Trimming cost V 0 bases and J 2 bases, with 10 bases left between them. Sequencing used immunoSEQ multiplex PCR; TCRdb keeps in-frame clones, though not all of them. The sample contains 150,000 to 200,000 clones, about 80% of which appear only once. The chain couples TRBV10-1 to TRBJ2-5; D perhaps matches TRBD2 (6 bases). The sample comprised peripheral blood. This receptor was obtained from a human donor with acute or convalescent COVID-19. The donor label of this sample is uncertain. CDR3 bases: TGCGCCAGCAGTGAGTCGGTGGGGGGACAAGAGACCCAGTACTTC. Amino acid sequence: CASSESVGGQETQYF.